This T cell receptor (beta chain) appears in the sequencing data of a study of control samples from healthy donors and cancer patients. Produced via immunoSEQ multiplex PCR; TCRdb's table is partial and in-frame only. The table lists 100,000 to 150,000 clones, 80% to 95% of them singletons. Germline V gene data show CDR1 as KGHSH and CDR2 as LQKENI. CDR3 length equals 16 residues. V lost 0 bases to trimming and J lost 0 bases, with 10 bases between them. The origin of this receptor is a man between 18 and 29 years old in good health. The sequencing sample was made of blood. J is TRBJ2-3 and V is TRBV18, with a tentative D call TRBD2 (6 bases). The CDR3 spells CASSPPRLESTDTQYF. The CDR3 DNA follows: TGTGCCAGCTCACCACCGCGACTAGAGAGCACAGATACGCAGTATTTT.